This is a list of T cell receptor beta chains from one sample in a study of CD8+CD57+ T cells in acquired aplastic anemia. A single record per CDR3 protein comes from TCRdb applying MiXCR to the reads. The table lists roughly 160,000 distinct CDR3 sequences, 70% to 80% of them singletons, with approximately 48% in the top ten. The sequencing sample was made of sorted CD4+, CD8+, or CD8+CD57+ T cells (not recorded which) from PBMCs. Receptor source: a human donor with aplastic anemia. Each CDR3 is given without its conserved first and last residue. The order of the fields is V gene, J gene, CDR3 protein.

TRBV7-2	TRBJ1-2	ASSVLPGQGSGYT
TRBV5-4	TRBJ2-7	ASSLARGSGRSYEQY
TRBV24-1	TRBJ1-3	ATSDARDGGNTIY
TRBV2	TRBJ2-2	ASSEGLAGRTSTGELF
TRBV6-1	TRBJ2-7	ASSVPFGSGDSGEQY
TRBV20-1	TRBJ2-2	SAKRGGLVTGELF
TRBV20-1	TRBJ2-7	SAISLYGPAYEQY
TRBV10-3	TRBJ1-3	AISDPGGQVNTIY
TRBV12-3/TRBV12-4	TRBJ1-6	ASREDRGVRNSPLH
TRBV2	TRBJ2-7	ASSAPGTSNEQY
TRBV7-9	TRBJ2-1	ASLSRDRAKNSYNEQF
TRBV7-9	TRBJ1-5	ASSLSRSGDSQPQH
TRBV10-3	TRBJ2-3	AISEGASGAYTDTQY
TRBV15	TRBJ1-2	ATSTENDYGYT
TRBV2	TRBJ2-1	ASTFNEQF
TRBV7-9	TRBJ2-2	ASSLWGTEAGELF
TRBV20-1	TRBJ2-3	SLEGELAGSDTQY
TRBV20-1	TRBJ2-3	SAQLAGGGTDTQY
TRBV12-3/TRBV12-4	TRBJ2-2	ASSLSIGELF
TRBV7-8	TRBJ2-1	ASSFSGNAYNEQF
TRBV2	TRBJ2-5	ASSATGGRPETQY
TRBV6-6	TRBJ1-2	ASSGGSGGYT
TRBV2	TRBJ2-7	ASRRTVIVSEQY
TRBV29-1	TRBJ2-7	SVAQGHSYEQY
TRBV2	TRBJ1-2	ASSGQGGAYGYT
TRBV14	TRBJ2-1	ASSTSGTGAAEQF
TRBV10-3	TRBJ1-1	ALQGSPEAF
TRBV6-1	TRBJ1-1	ASALDSLNTEAF
TRBV10-1	TRBJ1-4	ASPVGQGRDEKLF
TRBV29-1	TRBJ2-7	SVDGGPQGSAYEQY
TRBV19	TRBJ2-3	ASTRRGAGTDTQY
TRBV7-6	TRBJ2-7	ASSLAEGQGGPYEQY
TRBV7-2	TRBJ2-7	ASSSQDRATYEQY
TRBV5-1	TRBJ2-2	ASSLVPGNTGELF
TRBV7-9	TRBJ2-4	ASSLGDGLAKNIQY
TRBV27	-	ASSLRQLAGETQY
TRBV20-1	TRBJ2-3	SARDSTSVSTDTQY
TRBV4-1	TRBJ1-2	ASSQEGAGDGYT
TRBV7-3	TRBJ2-2	ASSLKRDGELF
TRBV29-1	TRBJ2-1	SVEEATTYNEQF
TRBV7-6	TRBJ2-5	ASSLRAVGAGGQETQY
TRBV5-4	TRBJ1-1	ASSRVGGTNTEAF
TRBV11-2	TRBJ2-1	ASSLGRVTSGRAVYNEQF
TRBV7-8	TRBJ2-3	ASSLQISTDTQY
TRBV7-9	TRBJ2-3	ASSLAEGGSTDTQY
TRBV20-1	TRBJ1-5	SAGLTGGDQPQH
TRBV2	TRBJ2-2	ASSYQTGVGSGGELF
TRBV10-3	TRBJ1-4	AISPGIGEKLF
TRBV7-8	TRBJ2-3	ASSPGVLTTDTQY
TRBV10-2	TRBJ2-7	ASSEGVAGPYEQY
TRBV4-1	TRBJ1-6	ASSQDRSPLH
TRBV20-1	TRBJ2-7	SANPGSGSYEQY
TRBV20-1	TRBJ2-7	SARGGTGGYEQY